These 18 T cell receptor beta chains came from one sample sequenced in a study of blood T cell repertoires in COVID-19. Assay: immunoSEQ multiplex PCR; the TCRdb copy retains only in-frame clones and omits some. The data contain approximately 110,000 clones, more than 80% of them singletons. Source material: peripheral blood. The source of these receptors is a woman aged 40 to 50 with acute or convalescent COVID-19.

The chain couples TRBV7-9 to TRBJ1-1, with 9 bases identical to TRBD1. V trimming: 5 bases; J trimming: 11 bases; junction bases outside the gene matches: 15. The CDR3 has 15 residues. In germline, CDR1 is SEHNR, CDR2 FQNEAQ (reference sequence). In DNA form, the CDR3 reads TGTGCCAGCAGCATCGGACAGGGGATGGTTTGGTCGGCTTTCTTT. This encodes CASSIGQGMVWSAFF.

The genes are TRBV18 and TRBJ1-4; D gene ambiguous. Germline V lookup: CDR1 KGHSH, CDR2 LQKENI. The CDR3 runs 13 residues. The V end was cut by 6 bases, the J end by 2 bases, with 7 bases between. CDR3 loop: CASSSQTNEKLFF. CDR3 nucleotide sequence: TGTGCCAGCTCGTCCCAGACTAATGAAAAACTGTTTTTT.

This sequence joins TRBV5-4 and TRBJ1-2; 7 positions agree with TRBD1. Germline lookup yields CDR1 SGHNT and CDR2 YYREEE (reference sequence). The CDR3 is 14 amino acids. J lost 2 bases, V lost 0 bases, and 1 base had no gene match. The CDR3 region is CASSLGGQNYGYTF. CDR3 coding DNA: TGTGCCAGCAGCTTGGGGGGACAGAACTATGGCTACACCTTC.

The rearrangement links TRBV6-2 or TRBV6-3 to TRBJ1-2; no firm D call. Germline V gene sequence: CDR1 MNHEY, CDR2 SVGEGT. This CDR3 has 16 residues. Trimming stripped 6 bases from V and 3 bases from J, with 20 bases between. This CDR3 reads CASSPRGNPADYGYTF. DNA for the CDR3: TGTGCCAGCAGCCCTCGAGGGAATCCGGCGGACTATGGCTACACCTTC.

The chain couples TRBV18 to TRBJ2-1; 9 nucleotides line up with TRBD2. Losses at the gene ends were 4 bases for V and 0 bases for J; bases not matched to a gene: 7. This CDR3 contains 17 residues. Germline V gene lookup returns CDR1 KGHSH and CDR2 LQKENI. Written as DNA, the CDR3 is TGTGCCAGCTCACGTTTTCCTAGCGGGGCCTCCTACAATGAGCAGTTCTTC. This codes for CASSRFPSGASYNEQFF. Filled out from reference TRBV18 and TRBJ2-1, the complete variable domain reads NAGVMQNPRHLVRRRGQEARLRCSPMKGHSHVYWYRQLPEEGLKFMVYLQKENIIDESGMPKERFSAEFPKEGPSILRIQQVVRGDSAAYFCASSRFPSGASYNEQFFGPGTRLTVL.

The V call is TRBV5-4, the J call TRBJ2-3; the D gene is possibly TRBD2 (6 bases). Trimming removed 0 bases at V and 5 bases at J, with 7 bases between. This CDR3 has 13 residues. Germline CDR1 reads SGHNT; CDR2 reads YYREEE (reference sequence). CDR3 amino acids: CASSLAGGDTQYF. The CDR3 coding sequence is TGTGCCAGCAGCTTGGCCGGGGGAGATACGCAGTATTTT.

This chain connects TRBV10-3 to TRBJ1-4, with a weak D call TRBD1 (5 bases). The V end was cut by 7 bases, the J end by 3 bases, with 9 bases between. Germline lookup yields CDR1 ENHRY and CDR2 SYGVKD. The CDR3 consists of 13 residues. The CDR3 here is CAIKGAANEKLFF. The DNA for the CDR3 is TGTGCCATCAAAGGGGCTGCTAATGAAAAACTGTTTTTT.

V gene TRBV10-3 combines with J gene TRBJ2-3; TRBD2 might be the D (5 bases). The germline V gene has CDR1 ENHRY and CDR2 SYGVKD. With 6 bases removed from V and 2 bases from J, the gap between germline ends came to 12 bases. The CDR3 contains 14 residues. The CDR3 bases are TGTGCCATCAGAGGAGACGGGAACACAGATACGCAGTATTTT. Encoded protein: CAIRGDGNTDTQYF.

The V and J genes are TRBV25-1 and TRBJ2-2; weak D call: TRBD2 (6 bases). Per the germline V gene, CDR1 is MGHDK and CDR2 is SYGVNS. The ends were cut back, 4 bases at V and 0 bases at J, with 9 bases in the middle. The CDR3 covers 15 residues. CDR3 region: CASSVGTPNTGELFF. As DNA, the CDR3 is TGTGCCAGCAGTGTAGGGACTCCGAACACCGGGGAGCTGTTTTTT.

J is TRBJ1-2 and V is TRBV11-2; possibly TRBD1 for D (6 bases). This CDR3 has 16 amino acids. From germline, CDR1 is SGHAT and CDR2 FQNNGV. V lost 1 base to trimming and J lost 5 bases, with 17 bases between them. CDR3 nucleotides: TGTGCCAGCAGCTTAGCGGGAGGGGGAAAGCCATATGGCTACACCTTC. It encodes CASSLAGGGKPYGYTF.

The chain joins TRBV5-6 to TRBJ1-6; tentative D call: TRBD1 (5 bases). Looked up from germline, CDR1 is SGHDT and CDR2 is YYEEEE. Deletions cut 4 bases from V and 5 bases from J, with 16 bases between. This CDR3 has 16 amino acids. CDR3 protein: CASSPGTGGNNSPLHF. Written as DNA, the CDR3 is TGTGCCAGCAGCCCCGGGACGGGGGGTAATAATTCACCCCTCCACTTT. The full variable domain, its missing parts supplied by reference TRBV5-6 and TRBJ1-6, is DAGVTQSPTHLIKTRGQQVTLRCSPKSGHDTVSWYQQALGQGPQFIFQYYEEEERQRGNFPDRFSGHQFPNYSSELNVNALLLGDSALYLCASSPGTGGNNSPLHFGNGTRLTVT.

The rearrangement links TRBV19 to TRBJ1-5, with a tentative D call TRBD1 (5 bases). Per the germline V gene, CDR1 is LNHDA and CDR2 is SQIVND (reference sequence). Trimming pared 5 bases from V and 4 bases from J, leaving 9 bases between. This CDR3 is 13 amino acids long. The CDR3 bases are TGTGCCAGTAGTCTTCGACAGAATCAGCCCCAGCATTTT. Translated, it gives CASSLRQNQPQHF.

The chain uses TRBV5-6 and TRBJ2-7, with D uncertain. V gave up 3 bases and J gave up 7 bases, with 20 bases separating them. Per germline, CDR1 SGHDT and CDR2 YYEEEE. This CDR3 region has 15 residues. CDR3 coding DNA: TGTGCCAGCAGCTCACCGCGGAGTCGTGGTTTAGAGCAGTACTTC. Residues: CASSSPRSRGLEQYF.

The chain is built from TRBV7-3 and TRBJ2-3, with a weak D call TRBD2 (6 bases). The length of the CDR3 is 14 residues. The V and J ends lost 2 bases and 4 bases respectively, with 10 bases between them. Per the germline V gene, CDR1 is SGHTA and CDR2 is FQGTGA. CDR3 amino acids: CASSLSGGADTQYF. CDR3 DNA: TGTGCCAGCAGCTTATCCGGGGGAGCAGATACGCAGTATTTT.

V gene TRBV11-2 combines with J gene TRBJ2-7; no clear D gene. The CDR3 has 15 residues. Germline values: CDR1 SGHAT, CDR2 FQNNGV. V lost 5 bases and J lost 2, with 16 bases in between. CDR3 sequence reads: CASSDSHTVTYEQYF. CDR3 DNA sequence: TGTGCCAGCAGCGATTCCCATACAGTAACCTACGAGCAGTACTTC.

This chain uses TRBV30 with TRBJ2-5, with 10 bases fitting TRBD2. The CDR3 is made up of 14 amino acids. Germline lookup yields CDR1 GTSNPN and CDR2 SVGIG (reference sequence). J lost 9 bases, V lost 2 bases, and 9 bases had no gene match. The CDR3 DNA sequence: TGTGCCTGGAGTCTCACTAGCGGGGCAGGGGCCCAGTACTTC. Residues: CAWSLTSGAGAQYF.

V and J are TRBV5-1 and TRBJ1-4; a weak D match, TRBD1 (5 bases). The CDR3 is 14 residues long. Deletions cut 1 base from V and 5 bases from J, with 9 bases between. Germline CDR1 is SGHRS and CDR2 is YFSETQ. CDR3 loop: CASSLRQGNEKLFF. As DNA, the CDR3 is TGCGCCAGCAGCTTGCGGCAGGGCAATGAAAAACTGTTTTTT. Full variable domain (missing parts from reference TRBV5-1 and TRBJ1-4): KAGVTQTPRYLIKTRGQQVTLSCSPISGHRSVSWYQQTPGQGLQFLFEYFSETQRNKGNFPGRFSGRQFSNSRSEMNVSTLELGDSALYLCASSLRQGNEKLFFGSGTQLSVL.

V usage is TRBV10-1 and J usage is TRBJ1-2, with 11 positions matching TRBD1. Germline CDR1 and CDR2: WNHNN and SYGVQD (reference sequence). This CDR3 region has 14 residues. The V and J ends lost 6 bases and 3 bases, in that order; junction bases with no gene match: 3. CDR3 residues: CASSGGQGDYGYTF. The CDR3 DNA follows: TGCGCCAGCAGCGGGGGACAGGGGGACTATGGCTACACCTTC.